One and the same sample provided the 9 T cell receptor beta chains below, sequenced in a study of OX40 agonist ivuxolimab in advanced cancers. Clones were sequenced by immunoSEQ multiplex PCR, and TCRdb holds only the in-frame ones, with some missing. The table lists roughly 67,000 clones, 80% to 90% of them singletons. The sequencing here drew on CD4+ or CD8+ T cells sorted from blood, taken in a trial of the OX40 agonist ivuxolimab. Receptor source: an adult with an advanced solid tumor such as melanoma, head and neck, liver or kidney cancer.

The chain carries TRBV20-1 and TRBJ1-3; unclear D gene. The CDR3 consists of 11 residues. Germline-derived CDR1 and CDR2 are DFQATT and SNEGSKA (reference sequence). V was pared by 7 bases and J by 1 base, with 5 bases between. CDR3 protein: CSVLSGNTIYF. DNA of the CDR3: TGCAGTGTCTTATCTGGAAACACCATATATTTT.

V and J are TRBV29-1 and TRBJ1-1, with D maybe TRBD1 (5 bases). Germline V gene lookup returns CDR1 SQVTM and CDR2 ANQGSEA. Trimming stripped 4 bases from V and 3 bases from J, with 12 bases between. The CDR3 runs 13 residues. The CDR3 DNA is TGCAGCGTTGGAGGGGATGAAGACACTGAAGCTTTCTTT. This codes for CSVGGDEDTEAFF. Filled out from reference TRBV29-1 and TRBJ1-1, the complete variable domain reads SAVISQKPSRDICQRGTSLTIQCQVDSQVTMMFWYRQQPGQSLTLIATANQGSEATYESGFVIDKFPISRPNLTFSTLTVSNMSPEDSSIYLCSVGGDEDTEAFFGQGTRLTVV.

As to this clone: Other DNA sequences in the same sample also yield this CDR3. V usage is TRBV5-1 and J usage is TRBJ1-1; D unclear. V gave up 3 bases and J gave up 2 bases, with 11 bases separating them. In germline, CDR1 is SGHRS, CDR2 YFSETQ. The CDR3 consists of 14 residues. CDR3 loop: CASSSGVGNTEAFF. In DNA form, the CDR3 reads TGCGCCAGCAGCTCTGGGGTAGGTAACACTGAAGCTTTCTTT. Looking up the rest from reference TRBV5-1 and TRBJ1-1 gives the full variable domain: KAGVTQTPRYLIKTRGQQVTLSCSPISGHRSVSWYQQTPGQGLQFLFEYFSETQRNKGNFPGRFSGRQFSNSRSEMNVSTLELGDSALYLCASSSGVGNTEAFFGQGTRLTVV.

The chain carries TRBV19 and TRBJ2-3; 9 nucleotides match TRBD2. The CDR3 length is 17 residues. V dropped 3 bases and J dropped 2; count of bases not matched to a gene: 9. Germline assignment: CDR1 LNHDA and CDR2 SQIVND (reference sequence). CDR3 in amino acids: CASSMATSGGSTDTQYF. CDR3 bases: TGTGCCAGTAGTATGGCGACTAGCGGCGGATCCACAGATACGCAGTATTTT.

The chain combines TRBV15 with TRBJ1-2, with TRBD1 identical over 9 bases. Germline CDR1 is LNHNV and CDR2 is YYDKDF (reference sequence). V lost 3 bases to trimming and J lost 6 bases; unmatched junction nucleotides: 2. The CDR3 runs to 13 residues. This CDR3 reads CATSRRDRDGYTF. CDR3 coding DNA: TGTGCCACCAGCAGGAGGGACAGGGATGGCTACACCTTC.

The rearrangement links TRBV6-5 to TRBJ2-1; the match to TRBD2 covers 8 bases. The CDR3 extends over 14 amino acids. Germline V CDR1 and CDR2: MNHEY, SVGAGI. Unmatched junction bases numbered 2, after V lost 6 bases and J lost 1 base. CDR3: CASRLADSYNEQFF. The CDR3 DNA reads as TGTGCCAGCAGACTAGCGGATTCCTACAATGAGCAGTTCTTC.

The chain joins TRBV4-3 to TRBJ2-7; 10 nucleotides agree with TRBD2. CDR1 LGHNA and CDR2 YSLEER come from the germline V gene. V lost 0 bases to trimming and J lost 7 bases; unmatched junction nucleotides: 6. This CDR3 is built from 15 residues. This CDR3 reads CASSQELAGSLEQYF. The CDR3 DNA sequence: TGCGCCAGCAGCCAAGAACTAGCGGGGTCTCTTGAGCAGTACTTC.

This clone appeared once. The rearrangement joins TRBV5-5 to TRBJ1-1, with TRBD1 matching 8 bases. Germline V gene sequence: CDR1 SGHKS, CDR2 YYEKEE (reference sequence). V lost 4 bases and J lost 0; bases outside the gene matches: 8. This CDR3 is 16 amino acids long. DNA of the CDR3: TGTGCCAGCAGCCACAGGGGGAACGCCATGAACACTGAAGCTTTCTTT. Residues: CASSHRGNAMNTEAFF.

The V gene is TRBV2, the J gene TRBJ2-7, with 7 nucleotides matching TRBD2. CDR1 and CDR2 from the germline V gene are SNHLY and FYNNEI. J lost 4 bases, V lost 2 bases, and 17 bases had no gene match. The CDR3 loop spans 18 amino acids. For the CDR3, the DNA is TGTGCCAGCAGTGAATGGGTGATGGGGGTGGCCGGGAGGTACGAGCAGTACTTC. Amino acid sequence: CASSEWVMGVAGRYEQYF.